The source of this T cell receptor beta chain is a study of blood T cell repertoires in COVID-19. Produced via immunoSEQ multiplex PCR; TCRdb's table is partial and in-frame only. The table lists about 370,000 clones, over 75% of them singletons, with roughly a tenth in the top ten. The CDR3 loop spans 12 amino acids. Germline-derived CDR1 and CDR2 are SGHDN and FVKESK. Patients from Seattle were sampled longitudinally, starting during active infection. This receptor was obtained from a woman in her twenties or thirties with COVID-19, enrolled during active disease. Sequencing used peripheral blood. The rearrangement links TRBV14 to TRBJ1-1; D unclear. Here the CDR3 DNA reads TGTGCTTACCAGCCCTGGACGGGAGAAGCTTTCTTT. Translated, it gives CAYQPWTGEAFF.